This TCR beta chain came from a study of CD8 T cells in Susac syndrome. Roughly 0.45 to 1 ug RNA was reverse transcribed with random hexamers. One entry per CDR3 protein results from TCRdb running MiXCR on the immunoSEQ multiplex PCR reads. The sample contains more than 95,000 distinct CDR3 sequences, 80% to 95% of which appear only once. Comment on this clonotype: Its antigen is still unknown.

The CDR3 spans 12 residues. V was cut by 7 bases and J by 7 bases, with 13 bases left in between. Points from the study as a whole: The relatively small number of individuals in the TCR sequencing and HLA analysis was acknowledged by the study.

Sequencing was performed on CD8+ T cells from PBMCs. This sequence was found in a human donor with multiple sclerosis. This rearrangement joins TRBV12-3 or TRBV12-4 to TRBJ1-1, with D hard to call. The CDR3 region is CASTGRSFEAFF. The CDR3 DNA reads as TGTGCCAGCACCGGAAGGAGCTTTGAAGCTTTCTTT.